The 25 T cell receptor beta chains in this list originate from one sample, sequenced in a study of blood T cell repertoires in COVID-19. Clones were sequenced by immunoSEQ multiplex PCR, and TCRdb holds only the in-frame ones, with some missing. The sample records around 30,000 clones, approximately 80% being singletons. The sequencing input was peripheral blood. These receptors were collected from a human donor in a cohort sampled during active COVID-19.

In DNA, the CDR3 is TGTGCCAGCAGCTCTGGACTAGCGGGGGGCTACGAGCAGTACTTC. This encodes CASSSGLAGGYEQYF. The gene calls are TRBV13 and TRBJ2-7; TRBD2 matches 14 bases. Trimming at V came to 4 bases and at J to 3 bases, leaving 2 bases not matched to a gene. This CDR3 is 15 amino acids long. The germline gives CDR1 PRHDT, CDR2 FYEKMQ (reference sequence).

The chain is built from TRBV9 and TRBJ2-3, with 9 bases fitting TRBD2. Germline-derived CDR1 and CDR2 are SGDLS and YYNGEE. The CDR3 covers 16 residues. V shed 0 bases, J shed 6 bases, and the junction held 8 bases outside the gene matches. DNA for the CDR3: TGTGCCAGCAGCGTAGCCGGGACTAGCCTTGGGGATACGCAGTATTTT. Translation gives CASSVAGTSLGDTQYF.

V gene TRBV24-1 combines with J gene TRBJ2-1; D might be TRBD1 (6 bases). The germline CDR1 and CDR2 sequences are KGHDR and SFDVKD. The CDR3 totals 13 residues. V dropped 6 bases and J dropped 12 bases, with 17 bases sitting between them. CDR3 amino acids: CATSPQGLNGQFF. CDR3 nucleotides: TGTGCCACCAGTCCACAGGGCCTCAACGGGCAGTTCTTC.

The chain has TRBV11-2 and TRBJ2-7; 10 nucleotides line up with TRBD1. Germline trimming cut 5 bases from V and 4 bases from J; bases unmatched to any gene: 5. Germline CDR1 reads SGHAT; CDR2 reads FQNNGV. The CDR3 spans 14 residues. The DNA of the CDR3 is TGTGCCAGCAGCACTGGACAGGGGGTTTACGAGCAGTACTTC. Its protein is CASSTGQGVYEQYF. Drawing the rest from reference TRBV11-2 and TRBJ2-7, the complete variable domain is EAGVAQSPRYKIIEKRQSVAFWCNPISGHATLYWYQQILGQGPKLLIQFQNNGVVDDSQLPKDRFSAERLKGVDSTLKIQPAKLEDSAVYLCASSTGQGVYEQYFGPGTRLTVT.

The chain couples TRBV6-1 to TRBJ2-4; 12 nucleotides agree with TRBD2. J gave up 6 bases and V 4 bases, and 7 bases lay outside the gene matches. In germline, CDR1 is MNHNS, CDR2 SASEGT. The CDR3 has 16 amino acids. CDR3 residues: CASSVPSGGGRNIQYF. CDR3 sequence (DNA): TGTGCCAGCAGTGTCCCTAGCGGGGGGGGTAGAAACATTCAGTACTTC.

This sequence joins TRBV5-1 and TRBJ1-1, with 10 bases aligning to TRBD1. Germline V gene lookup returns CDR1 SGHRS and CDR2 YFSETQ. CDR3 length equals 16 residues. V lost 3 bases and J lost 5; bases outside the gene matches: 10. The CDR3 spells CASSWGPGQGVTEAFF. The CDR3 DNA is TGCGCCAGCAGCTGGGGGCCCGGACAGGGGGTAACTGAAGCTTTCTTT.

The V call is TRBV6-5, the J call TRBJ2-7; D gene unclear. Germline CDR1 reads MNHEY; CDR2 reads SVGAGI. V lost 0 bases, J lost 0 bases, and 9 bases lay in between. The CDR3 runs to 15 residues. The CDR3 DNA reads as TGTGCCAGCAGTTACTCTTTCCCAGACTCCTACGAGCAGTACTTC. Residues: CASSYSFPDSYEQYF.

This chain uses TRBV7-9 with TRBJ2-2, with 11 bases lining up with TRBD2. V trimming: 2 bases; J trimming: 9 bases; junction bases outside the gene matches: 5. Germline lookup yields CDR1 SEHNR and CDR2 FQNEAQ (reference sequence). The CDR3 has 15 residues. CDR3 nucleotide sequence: TGTGCCAGCAGCTTACTAGCGGGAGGTCCCCGGGAGCTGTTTTTT. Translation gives CASSLLAGGPRELFF. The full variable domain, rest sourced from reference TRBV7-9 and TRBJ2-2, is DTGVSQNPRHKITKRGQNVTFRCDPISEHNRLYWYRQTLGQGPEFLTYFQNEAQLEKSRLLSDRFSAERPKGSFSTLEIQRTEQGDSAMYLCASSLLAGGPRELFFGEGSRLTVL.

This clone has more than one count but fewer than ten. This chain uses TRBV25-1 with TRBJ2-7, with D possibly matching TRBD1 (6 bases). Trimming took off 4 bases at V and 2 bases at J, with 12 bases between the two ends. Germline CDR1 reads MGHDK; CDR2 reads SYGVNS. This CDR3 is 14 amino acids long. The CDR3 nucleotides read TGTGCCAGCAGTGTACAACAGGGAACCTACGAGCAGTACTTC. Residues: CASSVQQGTYEQYF.

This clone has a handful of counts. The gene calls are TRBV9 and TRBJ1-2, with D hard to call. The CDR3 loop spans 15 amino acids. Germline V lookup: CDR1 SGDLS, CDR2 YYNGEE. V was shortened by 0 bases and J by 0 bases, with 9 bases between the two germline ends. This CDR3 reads CASSVATDANYGYTF. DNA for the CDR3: TGTGCCAGCAGCGTAGCTACAGACGCTAACTATGGCTACACCTTC.

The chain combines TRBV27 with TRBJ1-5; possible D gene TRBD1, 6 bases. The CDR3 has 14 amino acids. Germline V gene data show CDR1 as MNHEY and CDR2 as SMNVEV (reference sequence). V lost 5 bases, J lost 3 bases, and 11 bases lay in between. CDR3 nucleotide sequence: TGTGCCAGCAGTACAGGACAGTTCAATCAGCCCCAGCATTTT. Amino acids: CASSTGQFNQPQHF.

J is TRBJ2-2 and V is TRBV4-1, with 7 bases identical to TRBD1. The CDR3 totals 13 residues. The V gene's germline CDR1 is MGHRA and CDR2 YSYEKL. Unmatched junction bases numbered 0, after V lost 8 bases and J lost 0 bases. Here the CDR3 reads CASGTANTGELFF. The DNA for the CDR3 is TGCGCCAGCGGGACAGCGAACACCGGGGAGCTGTTTTTT.

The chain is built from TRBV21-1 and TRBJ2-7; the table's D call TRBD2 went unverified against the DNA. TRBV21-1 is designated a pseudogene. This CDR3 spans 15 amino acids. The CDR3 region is CASSKIGNTTYEQYF. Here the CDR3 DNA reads TGTGCCAGCAGCAAAATCGGAAATACTACCTACGAGCAGTACTTC.

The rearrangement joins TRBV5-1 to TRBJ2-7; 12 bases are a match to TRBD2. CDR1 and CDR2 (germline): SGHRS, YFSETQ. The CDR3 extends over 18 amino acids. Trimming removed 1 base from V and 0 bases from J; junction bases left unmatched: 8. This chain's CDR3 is CASSLWASGGVPSYEQYF. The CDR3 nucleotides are TGCGCCAGCAGCTTGTGGGCTAGCGGGGGGGTCCCCTCCTACGAGCAGTACTTC.

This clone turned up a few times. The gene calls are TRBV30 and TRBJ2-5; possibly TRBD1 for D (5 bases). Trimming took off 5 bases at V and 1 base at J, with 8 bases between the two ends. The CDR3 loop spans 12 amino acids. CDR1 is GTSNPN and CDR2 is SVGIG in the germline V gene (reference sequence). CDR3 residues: CAWSQGQETQYF. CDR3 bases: TGTGCCTGGTCCCAGGGCCAAGAGACCCAGTACTTC.

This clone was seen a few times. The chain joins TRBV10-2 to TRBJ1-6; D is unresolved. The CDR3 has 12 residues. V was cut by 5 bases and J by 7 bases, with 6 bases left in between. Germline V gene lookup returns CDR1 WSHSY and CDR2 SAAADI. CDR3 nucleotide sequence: TGCGCCAGCAGTCCAGGAAATTCACCCCTCCACTTT. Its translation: CASSPGNSPLHF.

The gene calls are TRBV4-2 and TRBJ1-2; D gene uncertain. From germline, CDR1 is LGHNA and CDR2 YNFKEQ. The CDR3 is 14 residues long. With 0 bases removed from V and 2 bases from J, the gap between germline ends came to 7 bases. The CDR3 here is CASSQEIGNYGYTF. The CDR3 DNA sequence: TGTGCCAGCAGCCAAGAAATCGGGAACTATGGCTACACCTTC.

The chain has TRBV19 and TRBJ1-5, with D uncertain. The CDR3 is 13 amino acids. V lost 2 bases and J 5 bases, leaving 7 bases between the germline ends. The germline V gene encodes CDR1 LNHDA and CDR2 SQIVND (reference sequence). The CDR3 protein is CASSIRRDQPQHF. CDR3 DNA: TGTGCCAGTAGTATAAGGAGGGATCAGCCCCAGCATTTT.

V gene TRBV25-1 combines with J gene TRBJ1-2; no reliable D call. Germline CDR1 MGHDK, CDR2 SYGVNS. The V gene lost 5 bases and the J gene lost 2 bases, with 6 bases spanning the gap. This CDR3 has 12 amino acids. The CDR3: CASSTLNYGYTF. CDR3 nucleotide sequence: TGTGCCAGCAGTACTTTAAACTATGGCTACACCTTC.

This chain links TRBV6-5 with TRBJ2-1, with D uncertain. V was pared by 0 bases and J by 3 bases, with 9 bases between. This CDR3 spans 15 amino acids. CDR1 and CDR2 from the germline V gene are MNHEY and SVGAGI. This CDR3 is CASSYSGGDYNEQFF. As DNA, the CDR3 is TGTGCCAGCAGTTACTCCGGCGGCGACTACAATGAGCAGTTCTTC.

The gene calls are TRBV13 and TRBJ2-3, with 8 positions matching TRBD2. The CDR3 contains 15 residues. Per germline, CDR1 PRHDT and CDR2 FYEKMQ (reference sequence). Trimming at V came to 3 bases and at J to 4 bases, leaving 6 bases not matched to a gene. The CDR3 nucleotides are TGTGCCAGCAGCTTGAGCGGGAGTCGGGCAGATACGCAGTATTTT. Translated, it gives CASSLSGSRADTQYF.

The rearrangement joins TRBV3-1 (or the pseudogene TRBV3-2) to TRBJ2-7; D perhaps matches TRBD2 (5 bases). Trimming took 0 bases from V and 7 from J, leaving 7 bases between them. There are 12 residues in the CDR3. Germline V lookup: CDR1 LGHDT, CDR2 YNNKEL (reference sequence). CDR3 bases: TGTGCCAGCAGCCAAGACCCGGGGGAGCAGTACTTC. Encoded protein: CASSQDPGEQYF.

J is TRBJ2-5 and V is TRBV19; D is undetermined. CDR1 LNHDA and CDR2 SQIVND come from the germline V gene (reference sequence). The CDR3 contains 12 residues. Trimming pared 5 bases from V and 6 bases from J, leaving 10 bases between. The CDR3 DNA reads TGTGCCAGTAGTCTAGTCCCAAAGACCCAGTACTTC. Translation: CASSLVPKTQYF.

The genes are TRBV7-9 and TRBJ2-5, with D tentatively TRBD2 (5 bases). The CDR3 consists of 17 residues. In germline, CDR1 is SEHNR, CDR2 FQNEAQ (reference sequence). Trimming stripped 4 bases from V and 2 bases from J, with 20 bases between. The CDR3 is CASSYATASGVQETQYF. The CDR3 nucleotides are TGTGCCAGCAGCTACGCCACGGCCAGCGGCGTTCAAGAGACCCAGTACTTC.

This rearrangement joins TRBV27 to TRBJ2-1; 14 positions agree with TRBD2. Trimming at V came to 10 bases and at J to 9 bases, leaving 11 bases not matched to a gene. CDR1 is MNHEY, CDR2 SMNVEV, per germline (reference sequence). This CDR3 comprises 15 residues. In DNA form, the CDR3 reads TGTGCCACCTCGGGACTAGCGGGAGCAGGGGGTGAGCAGTTCTTC. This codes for CATSGLAGAGGEQFF.